This T cell receptor (beta chain) was profiled in a study of cytomegalovirus exposure and HLA in healthy donors. Overall study: Both the 100 to 150 validation repertoires and the 550 to 750 first-cohort repertoires used the same platform, as reported by a later analysis.

Germline V CDR1 and CDR2: SQVTM, ANQGSEA. The V gene lost 7 bases and the J gene lost 6 bases, with 15 bases spanning the gap. The CDR3 has 12 amino acids. On this clone: Its antigen is not known.

TCRdb keeps only in-frame clones here, not all; method: immunoSEQ multiplex PCR. The repertoire includes approximately 100,000 clones, around 90% of them detected once, and more than 3% sits in the top ten. Study observations and caveats: The tendency of first-cohort TCR clusters to co-occur in the roughly 130 validation repertoires emerged from a later analysis.

V is TRBV29-1 and J is TRBJ2-5; TRBD2 is a possible D gene (6 bases). The clonotype originates from a woman aged 25 to 39 in good health and CMV-seronegative. Material: PBMCs. Here the CDR3 reads CSAVTGGKTQYF. The CDR3 region has the DNA TGCAGCGCTGTGACTGGAGGGAAGACCCAGTACTTC.